The 10 T cell receptor beta chains listed next were all sequenced from one sample in a study of blood T cell repertoires in COVID-19. Using immunoSEQ multiplex PCR, the repertoire was profiled, and TCRdb retains in-frame clones only, with some absent. The table has around 230,000 clones, 70% to 85% seen once. Sequences were obtained from peripheral blood. All receptors come from a man in his forties who had recovered from COVID-19.

This clone has only a few counts. This rearrangement joins TRBV5-8 to TRBJ2-1, with D possibly being TRBD1 (7 bases). The germline CDR1 and CDR2 sequences are SGHTS and YDEGEE. CDR3 length equals 15 residues. V shed 3 bases and J shed 5 bases, with 15 bases lying between them. CDR3 sequence: CASSSGGRGNNEQFF. CDR3 DNA: TGTGCCAGCAGCTCAGGGGGGCGAGGTAACAATGAGCAGTTCTTC.

CDR3 coding DNA: TGTGCCAGCAGCCGAGGGACTAGCGCTCGGGAGCTGTTTTTT. It is translated as CASSRGTSARELFF. The V call is TRBV5-6, the J call TRBJ2-2, with TRBD2 matching 10 bases. The junction had 6 bases not matched to a gene; V was cut back by 4 bases and J by 9 bases. The CDR3 length is 14 residues. Looked up from germline, CDR1 is SGHDT and CDR2 is YYEEEE.

This rearrangement joins TRBV29-1 to TRBJ2-2; D unclear. Trimming took 4 bases from V and 0 from J, leaving 6 bases between them. CDR1 is SQVTM and CDR2 is ANQGSEA in the germline V gene. CDR3 length: 13 residues. The CDR3: CSVAHTNTGELFF. CDR3 DNA sequence: TGCAGCGTTGCCCACACGAACACCGGGGAGCTGTTTTTT.

The chain combines TRBV6-2 or TRBV6-3 with TRBJ1-1; 10 bases map to TRBD1. From germline, CDR1 is MNHEY and CDR2 SVGEGT. The CDR3 spans 16 residues. Unmatched junction bases numbered 10, after V lost 5 bases and J lost 4 bases. CDR3 bases: TGTGCCAGCAGTCACGGACAGGGGGTTTTCGTCACTGAAGCTTTCTTT. Translated: CASSHGQGVFVTEAFF.

The gene calls are TRBV11-2 and TRBJ2-4; maybe TRBD2 (5 bases). V was pared by 7 bases and J by 7 bases, with 14 bases between. Germline CDR1 SGHAT, CDR2 FQNNGV. CDR3 length: 13 amino acids. The CDR3 here is CASNDQRRNIQYF. In nucleotides, the CDR3 is TGTGCCAGCAACGACCAGAGGAGGAACATTCAGTACTTC.

This clone was detected a few times. This rearrangement joins TRBV21-1 to TRBJ1-4; the table gives TRBD1 as D, unverified against the DNA. TRBV21-1 is deemed a pseudogene. This CDR3 region has 15 residues. The CDR3 protein is CAARGRVGTNEKLFF. CDR3 bases: TGTGCCGCCAGGGGGCGAGTTGGAACTAATGAAAAACTGTTTTTT.

V gene TRBV5-4 combines with J gene TRBJ2-1, with 9 bases that match TRBD2. V shed 0 bases and J 6 bases; nucleotides not matched to a gene: 10. Germline V gene sequence: CDR1 SGHNT, CDR2 YYREEE (reference sequence). The CDR3 totals 17 residues. CDR3 coding DNA: TGTGCCAGCAGCTTGGCCGGTCGCGGGAGGGTCAGCAATGAGCAGTTCTTC. It encodes CASSLAGRGRVSNEQFF.

This clone was found once. The chain is built from TRBV6-5 and TRBJ2-3; the D gene is possibly TRBD1 (6 bases). Trimming pared 1 base from V and 3 bases from J, leaving 11 bases between. This CDR3 has 15 amino acids. Germline values: CDR1 MNHEY, CDR2 SVGAGI. The CDR3 reads CASSYWGRGTDTQYF. The CDR3 DNA follows: TGTGCCAGCAGTTACTGGGGGCGCGGTACAGATACGCAGTATTTT.

This clone was detected a few times. The chain links TRBV7-2 to TRBJ2-7, with a possible D match to TRBD2 (6 bases). Germline V CDR1 and CDR2: SGHTA, FQGNSA. This CDR3 has 17 residues. Trimming stripped 2 bases from V and 3 bases from J, with 20 bases between. The CDR3, as DNA: TGTGCCAGCAGCTTAAAATCGAGCGGGTCCTCTTTCTACGAGCAGTACTTC. This encodes CASSLKSSGSSFYEQYF.

In DNA, the CDR3 is TGTGCCAGCAGCTTAGGAACGACAGGGGACCCCACCGGGGAGCTGTTTTTT. Its protein product is CASSLGTTGDPTGELFF. The chain has TRBV7-6 and TRBJ2-2; 8 positions match TRBD1. J lost 4 bases, V lost 1 base, and 8 bases had no gene match. This CDR3 spans 17 amino acids. Germline CDR1 and CDR2: SGHVS and FNYEAQ.